Following are 32 T cell receptor beta chains from one sample sequenced in a study of blood T cell repertoires in COVID-19. Some clones are missing from TCRdb's copy, which holds only in-frame ones; the method was immunoSEQ multiplex PCR. Here the sample spans 490,000 or so clones, about 85% being singletons. Source material: PBMCs or T cells enriched from blood (not recorded which). The receptors shown here come from a woman aged 60-75 years who had recovered from COVID-19.

The chain is built from TRBV9 and TRBJ1-6; the D gene is possibly TRBD1 (6 bases). CDR3 length: 13 amino acids. The V and J ends lost 2 bases and 9 bases respectively, with 9 bases between them. Germline V gene data show CDR1 as SGDLS and CDR2 as YYNGEE. This chain's CDR3 is CASSVEGGSPLHF. For the CDR3, the DNA is TGTGCCAGCAGCGTGGAAGGGGGTTCACCCCTCCACTTT.

The chain carries TRBV7-8 and TRBJ2-7; D gene uncertain. Germline lookup yields CDR1 SGHVS and CDR2 FQNEAQ. Trimming pared 4 bases from V and 0 bases from J, leaving 16 bases between. The CDR3 is 16 amino acids. The CDR3 coding sequence is TGTGCCAGCAGCTACCCGCGGATCGTTACCTCCTACGAGCAGTACGTC. Encoded protein: CASSYPRIVTSYEQYV.

This chain joins TRBV7-9 and TRBJ2-5, with D perhaps TRBD1 (6 bases). The germline V gene encodes CDR1 SEHNR and CDR2 FQNEAQ (reference sequence). This CDR3 region has 17 residues. The V and J ends lost 5 bases and 4 bases respectively, with 23 bases between them. In DNA, the CDR3 is TGTGCCAGCAGCCCAGCTACCGGCAGGGGCTTGGGAGAGACCCAGTACTTC. Its translation is CASSPATGRGLGETQYF. Using reference TRBV7-9 and TRBJ2-5 for the parts outside the CDR3, the full variable domain is DTGVSQNPRHKITKRGQNVTFRCDPISEHNRLYWYRQTLGQGPEFLTYFQNEAQLEKSRLLSDRFSAERPKGSFSTLEIQRTEQGDSAMYLCASSPATGRGLGETQYFGPGTRLLVL.

The rearrangement links TRBV7-2 to TRBJ2-4; D may be TRBD2 (6 bases). CDR3 length: 14 residues. CDR1 is SGHTA, CDR2 FQGNSA, per germline. V gave up 1 base and J gave up 9 bases, with 13 bases separating them. The CDR3 sequence: CASSLGGTGGIQYF. The CDR3, as DNA: TGTGCCAGCAGCTTAGGAGGCACCGGGGGCATTCAGTACTTC.

J is TRBJ2-3 and V is TRBV7-2, with 10 bases fitting TRBD2. V shed 2 bases and J 7 bases; nucleotides not matched to a gene: 6. This CDR3 has 15 residues. The germline CDR1 and CDR2 sequences are SGHTA and FQGNSA. CDR3 sequence (DNA): TGTGCCAGCAGCTTAATTCGTAGCGGGGGGTATACGCAGTATTTT. This translates into CASSLIRSGGYTQYF.

V is TRBV12-5 and J is TRBJ1-4; 8 positions agree with TRBD1. The CDR3 has 14 residues. CDR1 LGHNT and CDR2 FRNRAP come from the germline V gene. The V and J ends lost 4 bases and 5 bases, in that order; junction bases with no gene match: 3. In DNA form, the CDR3 reads TGTGCTAGTGGTTCGGGACAGGAAAATGAAAAACTGTTTTTT. Amino acids: CASGSGQENEKLFF. The full variable domain, in which reference TRBV12-5 and TRBJ1-4 provide the parts outside the CDR3, is DARVTQTPRHKVTEMGQEVTMRCQPILGHNTVFWYRQTMMQGLELLAYFRNRAPLDDSGMPKDRFSAEMPDATLATLKIQPSEPRDSAVYFCASGSGQENEKLFFGSGTQLSVL.

This chain links TRBV27 with TRBJ2-3, with TRBD1 matching over 8 bases. Germline V CDR1 and CDR2: MNHEY, SMNVEV (reference sequence). This CDR3 is built from 16 residues. V trimming: 5 bases; J trimming: 5 bases; junction bases outside the gene matches: 12. CDR3 sequence reads: CASSPTPPGGRDTQYF. CDR3 coding DNA: TGTGCCAGCAGTCCCACCCCTCCAGGGGGCAGAGATACGCAGTATTTT.

The V call is TRBV7-9, the J call TRBJ1-1, with D possibly matching TRBD1 (6 bases). V shed 5 bases and J shed 0 bases, with 13 bases lying between them. The CDR3 length is 15 residues. Germline V gene data show CDR1 as SEHNR and CDR2 as FQNEAQ (reference sequence). The DNA of the CDR3 is TGTGCCAGCAGCAATACGGGACACGTGAACACTGAAGCTTTCTTT. Translating it yields CASSNTGHVNTEAFF.

The CDR3 loop is CASILKTGMGSPLHF. The CDR3 nucleotides are TGTGCCAGCATACTAAAGACAGGGATGGGTTCACCCCTCCACTTT. This rearrangement joins TRBV2 to TRBJ1-6; 7 bases map to TRBD1. Germline lookup yields CDR1 SNHLY and CDR2 FYNNEI. With 7 bases clipped from V and 9 bases from J, the junction kept 12 bases outside the gene matches. The CDR3 consists of 15 residues.

V and J are TRBV20-1 and TRBJ2-1, with TRBD2 matching over 7 bases. The CDR3 is made up of 11 amino acids. Germline assignment: CDR1 DFQATT and CDR2 SNEGSKA (reference sequence). The trim removed 6 bases at V and 9 bases at J, leaving 5 bases unmatched. The CDR3 spells CSAPTSSEQFF. CDR3 nucleotides: TGCAGTGCCCCGACTAGCAGTGAGCAGTTCTTC.

J is TRBJ2-2 and V is TRBV10-3; tentatively, D is TRBD2 (5 bases). Germline CDR1 and CDR2: ENHRY and SYGVKD. V was cut by 5 bases and J by 0 bases, with 13 bases left in between. The CDR3 spans 16 residues. As DNA, the CDR3 is TGTGCCATCAGTCTCGTGGTAGCGCCGAACACCGGGGAGCTGTTTTTT. Encoded protein: CAISLVVAPNTGELFF.

This chain links TRBV10-3 with TRBJ1-6; 10 bases agree with TRBD1. This CDR3 is 15 amino acids long. Germline V gene data show CDR1 as ENHRY and CDR2 as SYGVKD. Germline trimming cut 4 bases from V and 10 bases from J; bases unmatched to any gene: 7. The CDR3 sequence: CAISVTGGEGSPLHF. The CDR3 DNA reads as TGTGCCATCAGTGTGACAGGGGGCGAGGGATCACCCCTCCACTTT.

This chain connects TRBV3-1 (or the pseudogene TRBV3-2) to TRBJ1-2; weak D call: TRBD1 (5 bases). V was cut by 4 bases and J by 2 bases, with 8 bases left in between. The CDR3 length is 13 residues. Germline CDR1 and CDR2: LGHDT and YNNKEL (reference sequence). The CDR3 DNA is TGTGCCAGCAGCCCCAGGGTCAACTATGGCTACACCTTC. Its translation: CASSPRVNYGYTF.

This clone has only one observation. The chain combines TRBV5-1 with TRBJ2-1, with 8 bases lining up with TRBD1. J lost 3 bases, V lost 0 bases, and 2 bases had no gene match. The CDR3 sequence is 15 residues long. In germline, CDR1 is SGHRS, CDR2 YFSETQ. Here the CDR3 DNA reads TGCGCCAGCAGCTTGGCAGGGGGCGTCTACAATGAGCAGTTCTTC. This encodes CASSLAGGVYNEQFF.

The chain combines TRBV5-1 with TRBJ1-3; 7 positions agree with TRBD1. The length of the CDR3 is 15 residues. Germline V gene sequence: CDR1 SGHRS, CDR2 YFSETQ. Trimming removed 3 bases from V and 0 bases from J; junction bases left unmatched: 3. This CDR3 reads CASSWDSTSGNTIYF. The CDR3 coding sequence is TGCGCCAGCAGCTGGGACAGTACCTCTGGAAACACCATATATTTT. The variable domain in full, completed from reference TRBV5-1 and TRBJ1-3, reads KAGVTQTPRYLIKTRGQQVTLSCSPISGHRSVSWYQQTPGQGLQFLFEYFSETQRNKGNFPGRFSGRQFSNSRSEMNVSTLELGDSALYLCASSWDSTSGNTIYFGEGSWLTVV.

The genes are TRBV5-6 and TRBJ1-4, with 9 bases matching TRBD1. Germline CDR1 is SGHDT and CDR2 is YYEEEE. The CDR3 totals 15 residues. J gave up 7 bases and V 2 bases, and 6 bases lay outside the gene matches. The chain's CDR3 is CASSFGTGQFEKLFF. CDR3 nucleotides: TGTGCCAGCAGCTTCGGGACAGGGCAGTTTGAAAAACTGTTTTTT. The variable domain in full, with the rest retrieved from reference TRBV5-6 and TRBJ1-4, is DAGVTQSPTHLIKTRGQQVTLRCSPKSGHDTVSWYQQALGQGPQFIFQYYEEEERQRGNFPDRFSGHQFPNYSSELNVNALLLGDSALYLCASSFGTGQFEKLFFGSGTQLSVL.

The genes are TRBV7-8 and TRBJ1-1; possibly TRBD1 for D (5 bases). The V gene's germline CDR1 is SGHVS and CDR2 FQNEAQ. The CDR3 loop spans 17 amino acids. Trimming left V 5 bases short and J 0 bases short, with 19 bases between. DNA for the CDR3: TGTGCCAGCAGCCTCCCAGGGTATACATCCCTGAACACTGAAGCTTTCTTT. This gives the protein CASSLPGYTSLNTEAFF.

The chain recombines TRBV27 with TRBJ1-6; 10 positions agree with TRBD1. CDR1 MNHEY and CDR2 SMNVEV come from the germline V gene (reference sequence). V was pared by 2 bases and J by 10 bases, with 5 bases of the junction left unmatched. The CDR3 is made up of 15 amino acids. The CDR3 nucleotides read TGTGCCAGCAGTTTAATGGGACAGGGGAGGTCACCCCTCCACTTT. Protein sequence: CASSLMGQGRSPLHF.

The chain has TRBV4-1 and TRBJ2-1; 7 bases align to TRBD2. V dropped 6 bases and J dropped 3; count of bases not matched to a gene: 8. The CDR3 runs to 15 residues. Germline V gene sequence: CDR1 MGHRA, CDR2 YSYEKL. The CDR3 reads CASRPKAGFYNEQFF. Written as DNA, the CDR3 is TGCGCCAGCAGGCCTAAAGCGGGGTTCTACAATGAGCAGTTCTTC.

For the CDR3, the DNA is TGTGCCAGCAGCTTGGCCGGACAGGGTTCGCATGGCTACACCTTC. Translating gives CASSLAGQGSHGYTF. The rearrangement links TRBV7-2 to TRBJ1-2; TRBD1 agrees at 8 bases. J was trimmed by 6 bases and V by 3 bases; bases with no gene match: 9. This CDR3 contains 15 residues. Germline V gene sequence: CDR1 SGHTA, CDR2 FQGNSA. Combining the CDR3 with reference TRBV7-2 and TRBJ1-2 gives the whole variable domain GAGVSQSPSNKVTEKGKDVELRCDPISGHTALYWYRQSLGQGLEFLIYFQGNSAPDKSGLPSDRFSAERTGGSVSTLTIQRTQQEDSAVYLCASSLAGQGSHGYTFGSGTRLTVV.

DNA of the CDR3: TGTGCCAGCAGCCATACAGGGGGCACTGAAGCTTTCTTT. This codes for CASSHTGGTEAFF. The chain recombines TRBV11-3 with TRBJ1-1, with 8 bases matching TRBD1. CDR3 length: 13 residues. Germline-derived CDR1 and CDR2 are SGHNT and YENEEA. V lost 5 bases, J lost 4 bases, and 3 bases stayed unmatched.

DNA of the CDR3: TGTGCCAGCAGCCTCCGAGTGGTGACTGAAGCTTTCTTT. It specifies CASSLRVVTEAFF. The rearrangement uses TRBV3-1 (or the pseudogene TRBV3-2) and TRBJ1-1, with D unclear. CDR1 and CDR2 (germline): LGHDT, YNNKEL (reference sequence). Trimming cost V 4 bases and J 5 bases, with 11 bases left between them. The length of the CDR3 is 13 residues.

This rearrangement joins TRBV11-2 to TRBJ1-2; TRBD1 aligns across 9 bases. CDR1 is SGHAT, CDR2 FQNNGV, per germline. This CDR3 contains 15 residues. V shed 4 bases, J shed 2 bases, and the junction held 5 bases outside the gene matches. In nucleotides, the CDR3 is TGTGCCAGCAGCTCTTACAGGGGGCCGAACTATGGCTACACCTTC. As protein: CASSSYRGPNYGYTF.

The chain links TRBV19 to TRBJ2-1; maybe TRBD1 (6 bases). V was trimmed by 5 bases and J by 6 bases, leaving 11 bases between them. Germline assignment: CDR1 LNHDA and CDR2 SQIVND (reference sequence). This CDR3 spans 13 amino acids. CDR3 sequence (DNA): TGTGCCAGTAGTCCCATAGGGGGCAATGAGCAGTTCTTC. This gives the protein CASSPIGGNEQFF.

With regard to this clone: This sample includes further DNA sequences coding for the same CDR3. CDR3 residues: CASSYQASSYEQYF. Here the CDR3 DNA reads TGTGCCAGCAGTTACCAGGCCAGCTCCTACGAGCAGTACTTC. This sequence joins TRBV6-6 and TRBJ2-7; unclear D gene. Germline assignment: CDR1 MNHNY and CDR2 SVGAGI (reference sequence). This CDR3 is 14 amino acids long. V lost 2 bases to trimming and J lost 0 bases, with 8 bases between them.

The chain combines TRBV7-9 with TRBJ2-2; D remains ambiguous. Trimming took off 6 bases at V and 2 bases at J, with 7 bases between the two ends. The CDR3 sequence is 13 residues long. Germline assignment: CDR1 SEHNR and CDR2 FQNEAQ (reference sequence). The CDR3 DNA sequence: TGTGCCAGCAGTCATACTAACACCGGGGAGCTGTTTTTT. Encoded protein: CASSHTNTGELFF.

The CDR3 DNA sequence: TGTGCCAGCAGCATATCGGGACAGGCGTCTAATCAGCCCCAGCATTTT. Its translation is CASSISGQASNQPQHF. This chain uses TRBV7-8 with TRBJ1-5; 8 positions agree with TRBD1. The CDR3 consists of 16 residues. V gave up 5 bases and J gave up 4 bases; unmatched junction bases: 10. The germline V gene encodes CDR1 SGHVS and CDR2 FQNEAQ.

This clone has only a few counts. This chain joins TRBV6-2 or TRBV6-3 and TRBJ2-2; 7 bases match TRBD1. The length of the CDR3 is 15 residues. Germline V gene data show CDR1 as MNHEY and CDR2 as SVGEGT. Germline trimming cut 5 bases from V and 3 bases from J; bases unmatched to any gene: 6. CDR3 sequence (DNA): TGTGCCAGCAGTACCCCGGGACAGCACACCGGGGAGCTGTTTTTT. It yields the protein CASSTPGQHTGELFF.

The rearrangement uses TRBV3-1 (or the pseudogene TRBV3-2) and TRBJ1-6; D is perhaps TRBD1 (6 bases). V dropped 4 bases and J dropped 6 bases, with 16 bases sitting between them. Germline V gene data show CDR1 as LGHDT and CDR2 as YNNKEL (reference sequence). There are 16 residues in the CDR3. The CDR3 DNA is TGTGCCAGCAGCCTTCGACAGCCAGGGGCTAATTCACCCCTCCACTTT. This codes for CASSLRQPGANSPLHF.

V is TRBV15 and J is TRBJ1-5; 7 bases are shared with TRBD1. This CDR3 comprises 16 residues. V lost 2 bases and J lost 2; bases outside the gene matches: 6. Per the germline V gene, CDR1 is LNHNV and CDR2 is YYDKDF (reference sequence). CDR3 protein: CATSRRQGVGNQPQHF. CDR3 in DNA: TGTGCCACCAGCAGACGACAGGGAGTGGGCAATCAGCCCCAGCATTTT.

This clone was found once. The V call is TRBV10-3, the J call TRBJ1-2; TRBD1 is a possible D gene (6 bases). Trimming cost V 4 bases and J 3 bases, with 9 bases left between them. The CDR3 spans 13 residues. From germline, CDR1 is ENHRY and CDR2 SYGVKD. The CDR3 DNA sequence: TGTGCCATCAGTGTCCGGACAGACTATGGCTACACCTTC. It translates to CAISVRTDYGYTF.

The rearrangement links TRBV6-5 to TRBJ1-3; maybe TRBD1 (6 bases). CDR1 MNHEY and CDR2 SVGAGI come from the germline V gene. This CDR3 region has 15 residues. The V end lost 6 bases, the J end lost 4 bases, and 16 bases lay between the germline ends. The CDR3 here is CASSPLTTGGNTIYF. The CDR3 nucleotides read TGTGCCAGCAGCCCCCTTACGACAGGAGGAAACACCATATATTTT.